Many counts were recorded for the clone carrying this T cell receptor (beta chain). Its cognate antigen is unknown. The data belong to a study of CD8 T cells in ankylosing spondylitis. In TCRdb, the 5' RACE reads were re-called with MiXCR into one record per CDR3 protein. Here the sample spans about 130,000 distinct CDR3 sequences, about a tenth being singletons. Study findings and constraints: Several of the motif variants were reported before in synovial fluid and blood from reactive arthritis. Significant enrichment of disease-linked clones was reported in matched ankylosing spondylitis synovial fluid.

CDR3 size: 14 residues. Trimming took 2 bases from V and 4 from J; bases not matched to a gene: 5. CDR1 is DFQATT and CDR2 is SNEGSKA in the germline V gene (reference sequence). The specimen was blood, either unsorted or a sorted T cell fraction (not recorded which). The receptor was isolated from a male donor with ankylosing spondylitis or in good health (not recorded which). The chain joins TRBV20-1 to TRBJ2-1; 7 bases are shared with TRBD2. Here the CDR3 reads CSARHLAEYNEQFF. DNA for the CDR3: TGCAGTGCTAGACATCTAGCGGAATACAATGAGCAGTTCTTC.